The rows below give T cell receptor beta chains drawn from one sample of a study of CD8 T cells in Susac syndrome. From the immunoSEQ multiplex PCR reads, TCRdb called clonotypes with MiXCR, one entry per CDR3 protein. The sample comprises some 300,000 distinct CDR3 sequences, around 85% of which are singletons, and around 0.2% rests with the top ten. Input material: CD8+ T cells from PBMCs. These receptors all stem from a human donor with multiple sclerosis. The CDR3 runs from the conserved cysteine through the conserved F or W. Fields, in order: J gene, V gene, clone size, CDR3 protein. Expanded clones get a size class; other rows say once, few or many, or leave the size out.

TRBJ1-4	TRBV3-1	.	CASSQERDSNNEKLFF
TRBJ2-6	TRBV4-3	.	CASSLPLAGDSGANVLTF
TRBJ2-7	TRBV11-2	.	CASSLAYRGGSYEQYF
TRBJ2-4	TRBV4-3	.	CASSQVIWPSLAKNIQYF
TRBJ2-2	TRBV7-6	.	CASSPVLATVTGELFF
TRBJ1-4	TRBV7-2	.	CASSLVGPTNEKLFF
TRBJ1-3	TRBV4-3	.	CASSQSRAGSSGNTIYF
TRBJ1-1	TRBV5-8	.	CASSFYSAMNTEAFF
TRBJ1-5	TRBV10-3	.	CAISPTGNSNQPQHF
TRBJ2-7	TRBV6-5	few	CASSYSDSYEQYF
TRBJ2-5	TRBV10-1	.	CASSESGTTQETQYF
TRBJ2-1	TRBV27	.	CASSWGTGGEQFF
TRBJ2-7	TRBV28	.	CASRAGRRELNEQYF